One and the same sample provided the 23 T cell receptor beta chains below, sequenced in a study of T cells after yellow fever vaccination. TCRdb used MiXCR to reprocess the 5' RACE reads, holding one entry per CDR3 protein. The sample holds under 300,000 distinct CDR3 sequences, 6.9% seen once. Sequencing was performed on CD4+ T cells sorted from PBMCs, taken 15 days after the yellow fever booster vaccination. These receptor sequences come from a man aged 25 to 40 who received the YFV17D yellow fever vaccine.

The table lists this clonotype with a few counts. The rearrangement uses TRBV6-5 and TRBJ2-7; TRBD1 matches 9 bases. Germline V gives CDR1 MNHEY, CDR2 SVGAGI. V dropped 6 bases and J dropped 6; count of bases not matched to a gene: 9. CDR3 length: 14 amino acids. CDR3 residues: CASSITGTGIEQYF. The CDR3 DNA reads as TGTGCCAGCAGCATTACCGGGACAGGGATCGAGCAGTACTTC.

This sequence joins TRBV12-3 or TRBV12-4 and TRBJ2-5, with D perhaps TRBD2 (6 bases). Trimming took off 5 bases at V and 5 bases at J, with 18 bases between the two ends. The CDR3 spans 15 residues. The CDR3 region has the DNA TGTGCCAGCAGTCCCCCATTGAAGGGGAGGGAGACCCAGTACTTC. Protein sequence: CASSPPLKGRETQYF.

This clonotype was seen only a few times. The chain joins TRBV18 to TRBJ2-7; tentatively, D is TRBD2 (6 bases). With 3 bases removed from V and 2 bases from J, the gap between germline ends came to 11 bases. This CDR3 region has 14 residues. Germline V lookup: CDR1 KGHSH, CDR2 LQKENI. The CDR3 sequence is CASSPPGLAYEQYF. For the CDR3, the DNA is TGTGCCAGCTCACCCCCGGGACTTGCCTACGAGCAGTACTTC.

V is TRBV11-2 and J is TRBJ2-3; weak D call: TRBD2 (6 bases). The V end was cut by 4 bases, the J end by 5 bases, with 16 bases between. The CDR3 is 15 residues long. Germline assignment: CDR1 SGHAT and CDR2 FQNNGV. The DNA for the CDR3 is TGTGCCAGCAGCTCCGGTAGCGGTGGCAGAGATACGCAGTATTTT. This encodes CASSSGSGGRDTQYF.

Many counts were recorded for this clonotype. The chain is built from TRBV12-3 or TRBV12-4 and TRBJ2-2; D gene unclear. V was clipped by 1 base and J by 3 bases, with 6 bases between them. This CDR3 region has 14 residues. CDR3 amino acids: CASSLGGYTGELFF. The CDR3 bases are TGTGCCAGCAGTTTAGGAGGATACACCGGGGAGCTGTTTTTT.

The rearrangement uses TRBV5-4 and TRBJ2-3; D not resolved. Germline loops: CDR1 SGHNT, CDR2 YYREEE (reference sequence). The CDR3 runs 13 residues. The ends were cut back, 2 bases at V and 1 base at J, with 5 bases in the middle. CDR3: CASSLKGTDTQYF. As DNA, the CDR3 is TGTGCCAGCAGCTTAAAGGGCACAGATACGCAGTATTTT. The entire variable domain, with the rest obtained from reference TRBV5-4 and TRBJ2-3, is as follows: ETGVTQSPTHLIKTRGQQVTLRCSSQSGHNTVSWYQQALGQGPQFIFQYYREEENGRGNFPPRFSGLQFPNYSSELNVNALELDDSALYLCASSLKGTDTQYFGPGTRLTVL.

This clonotype turned up a few times. This chain links TRBV4-3 with TRBJ2-5; 8 nucleotides match TRBD2. The CDR3 runs 16 residues. V lost 3 bases to trimming and J lost 0 bases; unmatched junction nucleotides: 6. Germline CDR1 reads LGHNA; CDR2 reads YSLEER. The CDR3: CASSQTIAGYQETQYF. The CDR3 DNA follows: TGCGCCAGCAGCCAGACCATAGCGGGGTACCAAGAGACCCAGTACTTC.

The sample holds many counts of this clonotype. The rearrangement joins TRBV7-2 to TRBJ1-2; 8 bases are shared with TRBD1. Per the germline V gene, CDR1 is SGHTA and CDR2 is FQGNSA. The length of the CDR3 is 14 residues. J gave up 2 bases and V 4 bases, and 3 bases lay outside the gene matches. This chain's CDR3 is CASSSTGGNYGYTF. For the CDR3, the DNA is TGTGCCAGCAGCTCAACAGGGGGGAACTATGGCTACACCTTC.

This clonotype was seen a few times. The chain couples TRBV18 to TRBJ1-4, with unresolved D. V lost 2 bases to trimming and J lost 3 bases, with 10 bases between them. CDR3 length: 15 residues. From germline, CDR1 is KGHSH and CDR2 LQKENI. The CDR3 nucleotides read TGTGCCAGCTCACCAGTCCGGCAGGCTAATGAAAAACTGTTTTTT. This codes for CASSPVRQANEKLFF.

In this sample, this clonotype turned up a few times. The rearrangement links TRBV6-2 or TRBV6-3 to TRBJ1-4, with D unclear. The CDR3 contains 12 residues. V lost 6 bases and J lost 8, with 10 bases in between. The germline CDR1 and CDR2 sequences are MNHEY and SVGEGT. CDR3 sequence (DNA): TGTGCCAGCAGCCTGATCCAAGAAAAACTGTTTTTT. Amino acid sequence: CASSLIQEKLFF.

The chain combines TRBV28 with TRBJ2-3, with a possible D match to TRBD2 (5 bases). This CDR3 is 13 amino acids long. From germline, CDR1 is MDHEN and CDR2 SYDVKM. Trimming removed 5 bases from V and 4 bases from J, with 10 bases in between. The CDR3 region has the DNA TGTGCCAGCAGTCCCAGCGGCCCAGATACGCAGTATTTT. Translated: CASSPSGPDTQYF.

This clonotype was counted ten times or more. The chain joins TRBV12-3 or TRBV12-4 to TRBJ2-1; 9 bases agree with TRBD2. V shed 5 bases, J shed 10 bases, and the junction held 18 bases outside the gene matches. The CDR3 has 17 residues. Here the CDR3 DNA reads TGTGCCAGCAGTCCAATTACCGGGACTAGCTTTGTAACCGAGCAGTTCTTC. Translated: CASSPITGTSFVTEQFF.

This clonotype was seen only a few times. The J gene is TRBJ1-6, the V gene TRBV7-9, with 10 bases lining up with TRBD1. CDR1 is SEHNR and CDR2 is FQNEAQ in the germline V gene (reference sequence). V shed 1 base and J 5 bases; nucleotides not matched to a gene: 5. The CDR3 has 17 residues. CDR3 coding DNA: TGTGCCAGCAGCTTAGGACAGGGGGCTCAAGATAATTCACCCCTCCACTTT. It yields the protein CASSLGQGAQDNSPLHF.

The chain joins TRBV29-1 to TRBJ2-7; weak D call: TRBD1 (7 bases). Trimming pared 4 bases from V and 9 bases from J, leaving 19 bases between. Germline V gene data show CDR1 as SQVTM and CDR2 as ANQGSEA. The CDR3 totals 13 residues. CDR3 protein: CSVGTGPIGGQYF. The CDR3 region has the DNA TGCAGCGTTGGGACAGGACCGATCGGGGGGCAGTACTTC.

The J gene is TRBJ1-2, the V gene TRBV5-6; D remains unclear. CDR1 is SGHDT and CDR2 is YYEEEE in the germline V gene. Deletions cut 2 bases from V and 2 bases from J, with 22 bases between. This CDR3 spans 18 amino acids. CDR3 nucleotides: TGTGCCAGCAGCTTATTCATGCGGACGGAGCAGAGGAACTATGGCTACACCTTC. Translating it yields CASSLFMRTEQRNYGYTF. Looking up the rest from reference TRBV5-6 and TRBJ1-2 gives the full variable domain: DAGVTQSPTHLIKTRGQQVTLRCSPKSGHDTVSWYQQALGQGPQFIFQYYEEEERQRGNFPDRFSGHQFPNYSSELNVNALLLGDSALYLCASSLFMRTEQRNYGYTFGSGTRLTVV.

The genes are TRBV19 and TRBJ2-5; possible D gene TRBD2, 5 bases. The CDR3 has 13 residues. Trimming removed 4 bases from V and 5 bases from J, with 11 bases in between. Germline CDR1 reads LNHDA; CDR2 reads SQIVND (reference sequence). The CDR3 is CASSTTRRETQYF. CDR3 nucleotides: TGTGCCAGTAGTACCACACGGAGGGAGACCCAGTACTTC.

This clonotype was counted many times. CDR3 protein: CATSDYTSQYGYTF. The CDR3 DNA reads TGTGCCACCAGTGATTACACCTCCCAATATGGCTACACCTTC. This rearrangement joins TRBV24-1 to TRBJ1-2; D remains ambiguous. Trimming removed 2 bases from V and 5 bases from J, with 11 bases in between. From germline, CDR1 is KGHDR and CDR2 SFDVKD. The CDR3 is 14 amino acids.

This clonotype was seen a handful of times. The V and J genes are TRBV5-1 and TRBJ1-5, with D possibly TRBD1 on 6 matching bases. This CDR3 is built from 14 residues. The V and J ends lost 2 bases and 7 bases respectively, with 13 bases between them. Germline V lookup: CDR1 SGHRS, CDR2 YFSETQ. The DNA for the CDR3 is TGCGCCAGCAGCTTTTCAGGGGAAGGACAGCCCCAGCATTTT. As protein: CASSFSGEGQPQHF.

This clonotype was detected a few times. This chain joins TRBV10-2 and TRBJ2-7; D may be TRBD1 (6 bases). CDR1 and CDR2 (germline): WSHSY, SAAADI. The ends were cut back, 7 bases at V and 5 bases at J, with 12 bases in the middle. This CDR3 has 12 residues. As DNA, the CDR3 is TGCGCCAGCAAAACAGGGTTAGACGAGCAGTACTTC. This encodes CASKTGLDEQYF.

The genes are TRBV30 and TRBJ2-7, with a possible D match to TRBD1 (6 bases). With 4 bases removed from V and 2 bases from J, the gap between germline ends came to 18 bases. The CDR3 extends over 15 amino acids. Germline V CDR1 and CDR2: GTSNPN, SVGIG (reference sequence). The CDR3 sequence is CAWNLPAGVPYEQYF. As DNA, the CDR3 is TGTGCCTGGAACCTTCCTGCAGGGGTCCCCTACGAGCAGTACTTC.

This clonotype was seen a few times. V and J are TRBV6-5 and TRBJ1-1; the D is unclear. Per germline, CDR1 MNHEY and CDR2 SVGAGI. The CDR3 sequence is 14 residues long. Trimming took 2 bases from V and 6 from J, leaving 13 bases between them. CDR3 DNA sequence: TGTGCCAGCAGTTACGACCCTAGGGTCCCTGAAGCTTTCTTT. Translating gives CASSYDPRVPEAFF.

V and J are TRBV5-1 and TRBJ2-3, with TRBD2 matching 9 bases. Germline V gene data show CDR1 as SGHRS and CDR2 as YFSETQ. The CDR3 consists of 15 residues. With V trimmed by 4 bases and J by 2 bases, 5 bases remained unmatched. The CDR3 spells CASSRTSAYTDTQYF. The CDR3 DNA reads as TGCGCCAGCAGCCGGACTAGCGCCTACACAGATACGCAGTATTTT.

This clonotype was recorded many times. The chain employs TRBV2 and TRBJ2-7; no reliable D call. The CDR3 is 10 amino acids. Germline CDR1 and CDR2: SNHLY and FYNNEI. Trimming left V 4 bases short and J 3 bases short, with 1 base between. The CDR3 here is CASSVYEQYF. CDR3 nucleotide sequence: TGTGCCAGCAGTGTCTACGAGCAGTACTTC. Full variable domain (missing parts from reference TRBV2 and TRBJ2-7): EPEVTQTPSHQVTQMGQEVILRCVPISNHLYFYWYRQILGQKVEFLVSFYNNEISEKSEIFDDQFSVERPDGSNFTLKIRSTKLEDSAMYFCASSVYEQYFGPGTRLTVT.